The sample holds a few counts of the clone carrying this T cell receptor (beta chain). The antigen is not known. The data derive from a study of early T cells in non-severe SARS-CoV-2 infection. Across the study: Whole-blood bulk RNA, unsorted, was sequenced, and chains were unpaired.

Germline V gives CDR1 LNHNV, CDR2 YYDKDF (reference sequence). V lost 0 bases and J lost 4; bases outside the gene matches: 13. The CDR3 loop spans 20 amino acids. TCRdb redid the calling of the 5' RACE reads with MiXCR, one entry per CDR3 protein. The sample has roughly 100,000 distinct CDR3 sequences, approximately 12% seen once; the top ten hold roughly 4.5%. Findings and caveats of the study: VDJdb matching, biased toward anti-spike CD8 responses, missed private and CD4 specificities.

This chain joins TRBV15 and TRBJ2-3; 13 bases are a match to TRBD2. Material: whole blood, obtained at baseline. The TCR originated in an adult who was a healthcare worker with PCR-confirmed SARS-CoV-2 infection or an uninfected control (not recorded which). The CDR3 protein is CATSRDPGLAGDTFSDTQYF. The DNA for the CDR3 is TGTGCCACCAGCAGAGATCCCGGACTAGCGGGGGACACCTTCTCAGATACGCAGTATTTT.